One sample yielded the 16 T cell receptor beta chains listed below, sequenced in a study of shared clonotypes between healthy human individuals. TCRdb keeps only in-frame clones here, not all; method: immunoSEQ multiplex PCR. The data contain around 1.9 million clones, roughly 95% of them singletons. Cells designated naive CD8 were CD45RO-negative and were positively selected for CCR7, with terminally differentiated effector memory CD45RA+ cells excluded. The source material was naive CD8+ T cells from PBMCs. Source of these receptors: a man between 18 and 29 years old in good health. Some clones in this sample may be carry-over from other donors' samples.

This chain connects TRBV7-8 to TRBJ2-5; a possible D gene is TRBD1 (5 bases). This CDR3 has 13 amino acids. Looked up from germline, CDR1 is SGHVS and CDR2 is FQNEAQ. V was cut by 5 bases and J by 1 base, with 8 bases left in between. CDR3 sequence: CASSGQIQETQYF. CDR3 nucleotides: TGTGCCAGCAGCGGACAAATCCAAGAGACCCAGTACTTC.

In the case of this clone: Other DNA sequences in this sample translate to the same CDR3. J is TRBJ2-1 and V is TRBV29-1; 7 bases agree with TRBD2. J gave up 0 bases and V 4 bases, and 6 bases lay outside the gene matches. Germline V lookup: CDR1 SQVTM, CDR2 ANQGSEA. This CDR3 contains 15 residues. The CDR3 here is CSVGGSGSSYNEQFF. In DNA, the CDR3 is TGCAGCGTTGGCGGGAGTGGGAGCTCCTACAATGAGCAGTTCTTC.

To note about this clone: This specimen includes other DNA sequences encoding the same CDR3. The chain uses TRBV28 and TRBJ1-1; D uncertain. The CDR3 length is 14 residues. Trimming left V 4 bases short and J 0 bases short, with 9 bases between. CDR1 and CDR2 (germline): MDHEN, SYDVKM. The CDR3 reads CASSSNSMNTEAFF. The CDR3 DNA sequence: TGTGCCAGCAGTTCTAACAGCATGAACACTGAAGCTTTCTTT.

The rearrangement joins TRBV4-3 to TRBJ2-1, with TRBD2 matching over 8 bases. CDR1 is LGHNA, CDR2 YSLEER, per germline. The CDR3 is 16 residues long. V shed 0 bases and J 8 bases; nucleotides not matched to a gene: 9. The CDR3 nucleotides read TGCGCCAGCAGCCAAGATCCCCTAGCGGGTGATTATGAGCAGTTCTTC. Encoded protein: CASSQDPLAGDYEQFF.

This rearrangement joins TRBV7-9 to TRBJ1-4; 10 nucleotides align to TRBD1. This CDR3 spans 15 amino acids. J lost 5 bases, V lost 5 bases, and 5 bases had no gene match. The germline gives CDR1 SEHNR, CDR2 FQNEAQ (reference sequence). The CDR3 loop reads CASSTGTGENEKLFF. CDR3 sequence (DNA): TGTGCCAGCAGCACAGGGACAGGGGAAAATGAAAAACTGTTTTTT.

The chain is built from TRBV5-4 and TRBJ2-1; D is possibly TRBD2 (6 bases). Per germline, CDR1 SGHNT and CDR2 YYREEE (reference sequence). The CDR3 extends over 13 amino acids. V dropped 5 bases and J dropped 12 bases, with 18 bases sitting between them. The CDR3 DNA sequence: TGTGCCAGCAGTCCCGGGACTGCAGTCGGGCAGTTCTTC. This encodes CASSPGTAVGQFF.

This chain connects TRBV5-6 to TRBJ2-7; TRBD2 agrees at 10 bases. After removal of 0 bases from V and 7 bases from J, the junction contained 10 bases not matched to a gene. Germline V gives CDR1 SGHDT, CDR2 YYEEEE. This CDR3 region has 16 residues. The CDR3 protein is CASSLDMVAGGYEQYF. The CDR3 bases are TGTGCCAGCAGCTTGGATATGGTAGCGGGGGGTTATGAGCAGTACTTC. The whole variable domain, remainder taken from reference TRBV5-6 and TRBJ2-7, is DAGVTQSPTHLIKTRGQQVTLRCSPKSGHDTVSWYQQALGQGPQFIFQYYEEEERQRGNFPDRFSGHQFPNYSSELNVNALLLGDSALYLCASSLDMVAGGYEQYFGPGTRLTVT.

Comments on this clone: The same CDR3 can be traced to other DNA sequences in this sample. The rearrangement uses TRBV27 and TRBJ2-6; a possible D gene is TRBD1 (6 bases). The CDR3 covers 17 residues. CDR1 MNHEY and CDR2 SMNVEV come from the germline V gene (reference sequence). Trimming cost V 5 bases and J 0 bases, with 14 bases left between them. CDR3 bases: TGTGCCAGCAGTCCGAGGACAGTTAGCTCTGGGGCCAACGTCCTGACTTTC. The encoded protein is CASSPRTVSSGANVLTF.

V and J are TRBV7-7 and TRBJ2-7, with 10 bases that match TRBD1. Germline trimming cut 5 bases from V and 2 bases from J; bases unmatched to any gene: 3. Per the germline V gene, CDR1 is SSHAT and CDR2 is FNYEAQ (reference sequence). The CDR3 sequence is 14 residues long. The CDR3 region has the DNA TGTGCCAGCAGCGCCGGGACAGGGGCCTACGAGCAGTACTTC. This sequence encodes CASSAGTGAYEQYF.

The chain joins TRBV27 to TRBJ2-7, with TRBD1 as a possible D gene (6 bases). V lost 2 bases and J 3 bases, leaving 8 bases between the germline ends. The CDR3 extends over 13 amino acids. Germline V gives CDR1 MNHEY, CDR2 SMNVEV (reference sequence). The CDR3 loop reads CASSLGQRYEQYF. In DNA form, the CDR3 reads TGTGCCAGCAGTTTAGGACAGCGCTACGAGCAGTACTTC.

The V gene is TRBV9, the J gene TRBJ2-1; TRBD1 agrees at 8 bases. Germline lookup yields CDR1 SGDLS and CDR2 YYNGEE. V lost 0 bases to trimming and J lost 5 bases; unmatched junction nucleotides: 7. The CDR3 spans 16 residues. The CDR3 coding sequence is TGTGCCAGCAGCGTAGTGGACAGGGTGATGAACAATGAGCAGTTCTTC. This translates into CASSVVDRVMNNEQFF. The variable domain in full, completed from reference TRBV9 and TRBJ2-1, reads DSGVTQTPKHLITATGQRVTLRCSPRSGDLSVYWYQQSLDQGLQFLIQYYNGEERAKGNILERFSAQQFPDLHSELNLSSLELGDSALYFCASSVVDRVMNNEQFFGPGTRLTVL.

The chain employs TRBV28 and TRBJ2-3; D gene uncertain. The CDR3 runs 12 residues. Per the germline V gene, CDR1 is MDHEN and CDR2 is SYDVKM. Deletions cut 4 bases from V and 5 bases from J, with 7 bases between. The CDR3 sequence: CASSWAKDTQYF. The CDR3 DNA follows: TGTGCCAGCAGTTGGGCCAAAGATACGCAGTATTTT.

The chain couples TRBV7-9 to TRBJ1-2; D may be TRBD1 (6 bases). The CDR3 contains 13 residues. The V end was cut by 5 bases, the J end by 8 bases, with 15 bases between. From germline, CDR1 is SEHNR and CDR2 FQNEAQ (reference sequence). CDR3 amino acids: CASSAYRGLGYTF. CDR3 sequence (DNA): TGTGCCAGCAGCGCGTACCGGGGGCTGGGCTACACCTTC.

The chain joins TRBV7-9 to TRBJ2-2; 7 bases align to TRBD2. CDR3 length equals 14 residues. Germline loops: CDR1 SEHNR, CDR2 FQNEAQ (reference sequence). V was clipped by 5 bases and J by 4 bases; unmatched bases: 4. Written as DNA, the CDR3 is TGTGCCAGCAGCGGGGACTATTTCACCGGGGAGCTGTTTTTT. This sequence encodes CASSGDYFTGELFF.

The J gene is TRBJ2-5, the V gene TRBV5-1; no clear D. V lost 5 bases, J lost 0 bases, and 11 bases lay in between. CDR3 length equals 14 residues. Germline values: CDR1 SGHRS, CDR2 YFSETQ. For the CDR3, the DNA is TGCGCCAGCAGAACGGAAACCCACCAAGAGACCCAGTACTTC. This sequence encodes CASRTETHQETQYF.

The chain carries TRBV4-2 and TRBJ2-1; the match to TRBD1 covers 9 bases. After removal of 1 base from V and 3 bases from J, the junction contained 1 base not matched to a gene. CDR3 length: 15 residues. The V gene's germline CDR1 is LGHNA and CDR2 YNFKEQ. The CDR3 loop reads CASSQGDRVYNEQFF. CDR3 coding DNA: TGTGCCAGCAGCCAAGGGGACAGGGTCTACAATGAGCAGTTCTTC.